This passage covers 6 T cell receptor beta chains from one sample sequenced in a study of cytomegalovirus exposure and HLA in healthy donors. PCR involved 60 Vbeta and 13 Jbeta primers. Produced via immunoSEQ multiplex PCR; TCRdb's table is partial and in-frame only. This table holds approximately 60,000 clones, 65% to 90% found once. Sequenced sample: PBMCs. These receptors were collected from a man aged 30 to 45 in good health and CMV-seronegative.

The J gene is TRBJ2-2, the V gene TRBV19, with 9 bases lining up with TRBD2. Trimming took 9 bases from V and 3 from J; bases not matched to a gene: 11. The germline CDR1 and CDR2 sequences are LNHDA and SQIVND (reference sequence). The CDR3 has 16 residues. For the CDR3, the DNA is TGTGCCAGCGTGAGCGGGAGGTCGGGGGACACCGGGGAGCTGTTTTTT. It codes for CASVSGRSGDTGELFF.

The gene calls are TRBV30 and TRBJ2-1, with 9 positions matching TRBD2. The ends lost 4 bases at V and 4 bases at J; junction bases unmatched: 5. Germline values: CDR1 GTSNPN, CDR2 SVGIG (reference sequence). The CDR3 covers 14 residues. Here the CDR3 DNA reads TGTGCCTGGAATAGCGGGAGCCTGTACAATGAGCAGTTCTTC. This translates into CAWNSGSLYNEQFF.

The chain carries TRBV2 and TRBJ2-7, with 9 nucleotides matching TRBD1. Germline CDR1 reads SNHLY; CDR2 reads FYNNEI. This CDR3 comprises 12 residues. V lost 7 bases and J lost 6; bases outside the gene matches: 4. CDR3 protein: CASMDRGGEQYF. In DNA form, the CDR3 reads TGTGCCAGCATGGACAGGGGCGGCGAGCAGTACTTC.

This sequence joins TRBV19 and TRBJ1-3, with unresolved D. CDR1 LNHDA and CDR2 SQIVND come from the germline V gene (reference sequence). The germline V and J ends were trimmed by 6 bases and 3 bases, with 12 bases remaining between them. CDR3 size: 14 residues. The CDR3 spells CASSWGGLGNTIYF. The CDR3, as DNA: TGTGCCAGTAGCTGGGGAGGTCTTGGAAACACCATATATTTT.

The chain carries TRBV7-6 and TRBJ2-5, with 9 nucleotides matching TRBD1. Trimming cost V 5 bases and J 9 bases; bases outside gene matches: 7. In germline, CDR1 is SGHVS, CDR2 FNYEAQ. CDR3 length equals 13 residues. The CDR3 sequence: CASSPQGAWAQYF. The CDR3 DNA reads as TGTGCCAGCAGCCCACAGGGGGCCTGGGCCCAGTACTTC.

This rearrangement joins TRBV9 to TRBJ1-1, with D possibly matching TRBD1 (5 bases). V gave up 3 bases and J gave up 0 bases, with 9 bases separating them. Germline V gene sequence: CDR1 SGDLS, CDR2 YYNGEE. The CDR3 is 14 residues long. As DNA, the CDR3 is TGTGCCAGCAGCGCTCGACAGATGAACACTGAAGCTTTCTTT. Residues: CASSARQMNTEAFF.